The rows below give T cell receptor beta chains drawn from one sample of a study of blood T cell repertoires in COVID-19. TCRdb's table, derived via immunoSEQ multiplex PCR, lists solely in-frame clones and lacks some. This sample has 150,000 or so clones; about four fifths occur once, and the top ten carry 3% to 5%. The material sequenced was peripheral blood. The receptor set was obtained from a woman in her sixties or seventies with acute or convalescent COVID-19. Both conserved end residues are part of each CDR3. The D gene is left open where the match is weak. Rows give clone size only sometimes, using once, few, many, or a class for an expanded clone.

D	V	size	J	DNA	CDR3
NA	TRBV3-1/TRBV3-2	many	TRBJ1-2	TGTGCCAGCAGCCAATACGGGAGGGGCTACACCTTC	CASSQYGRGYTF
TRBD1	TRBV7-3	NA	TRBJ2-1	TGTGCCAGCAGCTTAAACCCGGGACAGAACGGGGATGAGCAGTTCTTC	CASSLNPGQNGDEQFF
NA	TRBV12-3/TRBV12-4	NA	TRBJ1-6	TGTGCCAGCAGTTTAGCCAGGGGTTCACCCCTCCACTTT	CASSLARGSPLHF
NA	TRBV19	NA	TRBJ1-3	TGTGCCAGTAGTTTGTACTCCTCTGGAAACACCATATATTTT	CASSLYSSGNTIYF
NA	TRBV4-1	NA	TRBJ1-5	TGCGCCAGCAGCCAAGCAGGGGGCAATCAGCCCCAGCATTTT	CASSQAGGNQPQHF
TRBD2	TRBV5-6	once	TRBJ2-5	TGTGCCAGCAGCCCGGGACTAGCGGGAGGAGAGACCCAGTACTTC	CASSPGLAGGETQYF
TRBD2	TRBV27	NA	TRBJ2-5	TGTGCCAGCCGGGAAAGCGGGAGATTCCAAGAGACCCAGTACTTC	CASRESGRFQETQYF
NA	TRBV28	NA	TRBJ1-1	TGTGCCAGCAGTTTAAAGCAGAACACTGAAGCTTTCTTT	CASSLKQNTEAFF
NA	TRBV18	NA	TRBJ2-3	TGTGCCAGCTCACGCGGCGGCACAGATACGCAGTATTTT	CASSRGGTDTQYF
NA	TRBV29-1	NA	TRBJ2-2	TGCAGCGTCCAGGGCAGGGGCACCGGGGAGCTGTTTTTT	CSVQGRGTGELFF
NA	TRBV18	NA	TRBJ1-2	TGTGCCAGCTCACCTTCGGGAGAACCTACGTATGGCTACACCTTC	CASSPSGEPTYGYTF
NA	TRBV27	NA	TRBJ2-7	TGTGCCAGCAGTTCACAGGGTTACGAGCAGTACTTC	CASSSQGYEQYF
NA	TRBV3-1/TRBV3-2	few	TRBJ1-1	TGTGCCAGCAGCCAAGATTTCGGGAACACTGAAGCTTTCTTT	CASSQDFGNTEAFF
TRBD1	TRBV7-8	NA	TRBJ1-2	TGTGCCAGCAGCTGGACAGGGCCCCCGGGGGGTGGCTACACCTTC	CASSWTGPPGGGYTF
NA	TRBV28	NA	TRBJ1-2	TGTGCCAGCAGTCACAGGGAAATCTATGGCTACACCTTC	CASSHREIYGYTF
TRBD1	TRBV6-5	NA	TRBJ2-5	TGTGCCAGCAGTCGGGACAGGGTAACCCAGTACTTC	CASSRDRVTQYF
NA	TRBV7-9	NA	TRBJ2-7	TGTGCCAGCAGCCTAACACAGGGTGTACGGTACGAGCAGTACTTC	CASSLTQGVRYEQYF
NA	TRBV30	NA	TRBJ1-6	TGTGCCTGGACCGCGGGGTCAGTAAGCTCCTATAATTCACCCCTCCACTTT	CAWTAGSVSSYNSPLHF
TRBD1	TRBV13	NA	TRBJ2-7	TGTGCCAGCAGCTTACGGACAGGGGATGCCTACGAGCAGTACTTC	CASSLRTGDAYEQYF
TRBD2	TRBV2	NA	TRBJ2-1	TGTGCCAGCAGTGACAGCGGGAGGGTAGTCAATGAGCAGTTCTTC	CASSDSGRVVNEQFF
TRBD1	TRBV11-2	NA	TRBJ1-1	TGTGCCAGCAGCTTCAACAGGGGTGGCACTGAAGCTTTCTTT	CASSFNRGGTEAFF
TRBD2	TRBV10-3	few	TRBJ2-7	TGTGCCATCACGAGCGGGAGCTACGAGCAGTACTTC	CAITSGSYEQYF
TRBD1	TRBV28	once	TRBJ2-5	TGTGCCAGCAGACAGGGGCGGACAGAGACCCAGTACTTC	CASRQGRTETQYF
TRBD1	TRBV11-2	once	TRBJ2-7	TGTGCCAGCAGCTTAGCTGCGACAGGGGGCTACGAGCAGTACTTC	CASSLAATGGYEQYF
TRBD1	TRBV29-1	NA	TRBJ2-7	TGCAGCGTTGGGACAGGGGGCAGAGACGAGCAGTACTTC	CSVGTGGRDEQYF
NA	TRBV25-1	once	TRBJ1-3	TGTGCCAGCAGTGAATCCCCGGCTGGAAACACCATATATTTT	CASSESPAGNTIYF
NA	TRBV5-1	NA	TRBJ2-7	TGCGCCAGCAGCAAGGGAGGATACGAGCAGTACTTC	CASSKGGYEQYF
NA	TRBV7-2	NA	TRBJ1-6	TGTGCCAGCAGCTTTTGGTTGGAGAATTCACCCCTCCACTTT	CASSFWLENSPLHF
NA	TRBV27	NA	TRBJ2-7	TGTGCCAGCAGTTTTGGGGCAGGGTGGCATGTGGAGCAGTACTTC	CASSFGAGWHVEQYF
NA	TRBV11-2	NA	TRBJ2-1	TGTGCCAGCAGCCGGGTCTATTTATCCTACAATGAGCAGTTCTTC	CASSRVYLSYNEQFF
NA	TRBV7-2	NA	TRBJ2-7	TGTGCCAGCAGCTTAGCAAGTCTCCCCCGAGCCTACGAGCAGTACTTC	CASSLASLPRAYEQYF
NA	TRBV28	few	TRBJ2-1	TGTGCCAGCAGTTTACGACTGGGGCGGAATGAGCAGTTCTTC	CASSLRLGRNEQFF
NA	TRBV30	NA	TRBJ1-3	TGTGCCTGGAGTGTAGGACTCTCTGGAAACACCATATATTTT	CAWSVGLSGNTIYF
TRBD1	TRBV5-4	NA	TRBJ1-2	TGTGCCAGCAGCGGACAGGGGGCGCCCGGCTACACCTTC	CASSGQGAPGYTF
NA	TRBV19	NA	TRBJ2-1	TGTGCCAGTAGTATAGCCGGGATATCCTTTGGTGAGCAGTTCTTC	CASSIAGISFGEQFF
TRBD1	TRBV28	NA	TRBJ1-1	TGTGCCACGTACAGGGGTGAAGCTTTCTTT	CATYRGEAFF
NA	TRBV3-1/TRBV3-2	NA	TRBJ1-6	TGTGCCAGCAGCCAGGACTATGAGTCGTCCCTCCACTTT	CASSQDYESSLHF
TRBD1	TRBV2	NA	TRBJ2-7	TGTGCCAGCAGCCCCGGGACAGGGGGTCGCGAGCAGTACTTC	CASSPGTGGREQYF
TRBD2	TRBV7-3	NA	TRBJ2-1	TGTGCCAGCAGCTTAAAGCCGGGAGGGAGCTCCTACAATGAGCAGTTCTTC	CASSLKPGGSSYNEQFF
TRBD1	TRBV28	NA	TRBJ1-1	TGTGCCAGCAACAGGGGGCGGGACACTGAAGCTTTCTTT	CASNRGRDTEAFF
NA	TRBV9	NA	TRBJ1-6	TGTGCCAGCAGCGTAGGTGGGGAGGGGAATTCACCCCTCCACTTT	CASSVGGEGNSPLHF
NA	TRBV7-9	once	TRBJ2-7	TGTGCCAGCAGCTTAGGAGGTGGGGAGCAGTACTTC	CASSLGGGEQYF
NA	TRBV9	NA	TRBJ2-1	TGTGCCAGCAGCCGCGGGGGCGGGAGTTCGGATGAGCAGTTCTTC	CASSRGGGSSDEQFF
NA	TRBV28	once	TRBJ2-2	TGTGCCAGCAGTTTATCCCCCCGAGGCACCGGGGAGCTGTTTTTT	CASSLSPRGTGELFF
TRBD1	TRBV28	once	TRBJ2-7	TGTGCCAGCAGACCAACTGACAGGGATCCCTACGAGCAGTACTTC	CASRPTDRDPYEQYF
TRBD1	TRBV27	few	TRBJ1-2	TGTGCCAGCAGTTTGCGGACAGGGGGGTCTTATGGCTACACCTTC	CASSLRTGGSYGYTF
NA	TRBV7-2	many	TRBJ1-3	TGTGCCAGCAGCAAAGCAGGGCTTGATGGAAACACCATATATTTT	CASSKAGLDGNTIYF
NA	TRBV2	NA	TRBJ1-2	TGTGCCAGAGGACACGCGGAGCTCGGCTACACCTTC	CARGHAELGYTF